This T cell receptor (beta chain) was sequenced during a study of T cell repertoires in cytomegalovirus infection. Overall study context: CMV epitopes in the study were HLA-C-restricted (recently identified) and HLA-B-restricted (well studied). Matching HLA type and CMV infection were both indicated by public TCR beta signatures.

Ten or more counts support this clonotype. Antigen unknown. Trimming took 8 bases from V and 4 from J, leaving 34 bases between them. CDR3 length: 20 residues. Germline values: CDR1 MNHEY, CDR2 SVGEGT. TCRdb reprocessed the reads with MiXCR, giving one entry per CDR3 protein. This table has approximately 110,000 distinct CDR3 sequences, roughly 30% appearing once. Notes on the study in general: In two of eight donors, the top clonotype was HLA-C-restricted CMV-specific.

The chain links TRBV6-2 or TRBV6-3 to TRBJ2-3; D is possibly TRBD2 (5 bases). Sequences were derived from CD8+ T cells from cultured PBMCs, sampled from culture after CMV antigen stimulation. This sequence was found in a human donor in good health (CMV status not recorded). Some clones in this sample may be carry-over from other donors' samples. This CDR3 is CASYLPLSLRGARKADTQYF. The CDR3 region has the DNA TGTGCCAGCTATCTCCCTCTCTCCCTTCGGGGAGCCAGAAAAGCAGATACGCAGTATTTT.